These T cell receptor beta chains were read from a single sample in a study of human T cells and chemical hapten exposure. TCRdb recomputed calls from the RACE reads with MiXCR, one row per CDR3 protein. The sample includes about 51,000 distinct CDR3 sequences, around 9.4% of them seen just once. Here the sequenced sample was whole blood, taken in connection with sensitization to the hapten diphenylcyclopropenone (DPC). The receptors were sampled from a woman aged 40 to 50 with alopecia areata. Some clones in this sample may be carry-over from other donors' samples. The CDR3 runs from the conserved cysteine through the conserved F or W. The D gene is left open where the match is weak. Clone size is not always given. Where it is, it says once, few, many or a class for expanded clones.

16	TRBJ2-7	TRBV4-1	-	-	CASSQDYPGPTYEQYF	TGCGCCAGCAGCCAAGACTATCCGGGGCCCACCTACGAGCAGTACTTC
14	TRBJ2-3	TRBV29-1	-	medium-sized	CSVLRGTLSDTQYF	TGCAGCGTTCTTCGCGGTACGTTGTCAGATACGCAGTATTTT
12	TRBJ1-1	TRBV5-1	-	many	CASSQGVTEAFF	TGCGCCAGCAGCCAGGGCGTCACTGAAGCTTTCTTT
11	TRBJ1-5	TRBV28	-	many	CASSLGQPQHF	TGTGCCAGCAGCCTAGGTCAGCCCCAGCATTTT
16	TRBJ1-3	TRBV11-1	-	few	CASSSPAGTVTNTIYF	TGTGCCAGCAGCTCCCCCGCGGGGACCGTGACGAACACCATATATTTT
15	TRBJ2-2	TRBV7-6	TRBD1	-	CASSPTGVGTGELFF	TGTGCCAGCAGCCCCACAGGGGTGGGCACCGGGGAGCTGTTTTTT
15	TRBJ2-7	TRBV5-1	-	many	CASSLGGASYYEQYF	TGCGCCAGCAGCTTAGGCGGCGCCTCGTACTACGAGCAGTACTTC
16	TRBJ1-3	TRBV18	-	-	CASSPQTESSGNTIYF	TGTGCCAGCTCACCACAGACTGAGAGCTCTGGAAACACCATATATTTT
14	TRBJ2-2	TRBV27	-	few	CASSLLREAGELFF	TGTGCCAGCAGTTTACTGAGGGAGGCCGGGGAGCTGTTTTTT
16	TRBJ2-3	TRBV12-3/TRBV12-4	-	few	CASTASPAPTTDTQYF	TGTGCCAGCACCGCTTCTCCCGCCCCCACTACAGATACGCAGTATTTT
13	TRBJ1-1	TRBV7-9	-	many	CASSPREAVTAFF	TGTGCCAGCAGCCCGAGGGAGGCGGTGACGGCTTTCTTT
14	TRBJ1-2	TRBV20-1	TRBD1	-	CSARDDRGGYGYTF	TGCAGTGCTAGAGATGACAGGGGGGGCTATGGCTACACCTTC
14	TRBJ2-3	TRBV5-1	TRBD1	many	CASSTGTATDTQYF	TGCGCCAGCAGCACAGGGACAGCCACAGATACGCAGTATTTT
13	TRBJ2-7	TRBV5-1	-	few	CASSLVGISEQYF	TGCGCCAGCAGCTTGGTCGGCATTTCCGAGCAGTACTTC
14	TRBJ1-1	TRBV11-2	-	-	CASSSFTGATEAFF	TGTGCCAGCAGCTCCTTTACGGGGGCCACTGAAGCTTTCTTT
18	TRBJ2-3	TRBV28	-	many	CASSLSPGWGVGTDTQYF	TGTGCCAGCAGTTTATCCCCCGGTTGGGGAGTAGGAACAGATACGCAGTATTTT
16	TRBJ2-2	TRBV5-5	-	-	CASSPRGDPNTGELFF	TGTGCCAGCAGCCCTCGGGGAGACCCGAACACCGGGGAGCTGTTTTTT
17	TRBJ1-2	TRBV5-1	-	many	CASSPDHAGGNRFGYTF	TGCGCCAGCAGCCCCGATCACGCGGGCGGAAACAGGTTTGGCTACACCTTC
15	TRBJ2-3	TRBV6-5	-	many	CASSYLGLRTDTQYF	TGTGCCAGCAGTTACTTGGGACTGCGCACAGATACGCAGTATTTT
11	TRBJ1-1	TRBV7-9	-	many	CAHRGDGEAFF	TGTGCCCATAGGGGGGACGGTGAAGCTTTCTTT
15	TRBJ2-1	TRBV4-1	-	many	CASSQGWGGLNEQFF	TGCGCCAGCAGCCAAGGATGGGGGGGGCTCAATGAGCAGTTCTTC
14	TRBJ2-3	TRBV4-3	-	few	CASSQGGATDTQYF	TGCGCCAGCAGCCAAGGGGGAGCCACAGATACGCAGTATTTT
15	TRBJ1-1	TRBV7-8	TRBD1	many	CASSSSGGEGTEAFF	TGTGCCAGCAGCTCGTCAGGGGGCGAAGGCACTGAAGCTTTCTTT
13	TRBJ2-7	TRBV11-2	-	many	CASSLGALGEQYF	TGTGCCAGCAGCTTAGGGGCACTTGGAGAGCAGTACTTC
14	TRBJ1-1	TRBV20-1	-	many	CSARDRGRGGEAFF	TGCAGTGCTAGAGATCGGGGGCGCGGGGGTGAGGCTTTCTTT
13	TRBJ2-3	TRBV5-1	-	-	CASSEQGTDTQYF	TGCGCCAGCAGCGAACAGGGCACAGATACGCAGTATTTT
12	TRBJ2-7	TRBV10-3	TRBD2	few	CATPGLGYEQYF	TGTGCCACCCCGGGACTAGGGTACGAGCAGTACTTC
16	TRBJ2-3	TRBV10-3	TRBD2	-	CAITKRASGGTDTQYF	TGTGCCATCACTAAACGGGCTAGCGGGGGCACAGATACGCAGTATTTT
12	TRBJ2-3	TRBV9	-	-	CASSPTFGEQYF	TGTGCCAGCAGCCCTACCTTTGGAGAGCAGTATTTT
14	TRBJ2-5	TRBV6-1	-	-	CASSEAGGRETQYF	TGTGCCAGCAGTGAAGCGGGGGGCCGTGAGACCCAGTACTTC
13	TRBJ2-7	TRBV9	TRBD2	many	CASSVAAGGPINF	TGTGCCAGCAGCGTAGCAGCGGGGGGGCCTATTAACTTC
17	TRBJ1-5	TRBV20-1	TRBD1	many	CSARDLAGGDGNQPQHF	TGCAGTGCTAGAGATCTGGCAGGGGGAGATGGCAATCAGCCCCAGCATTTT
15	TRBJ2-1	TRBV13	TRBD1	-	CASSLTGGSYNEQFF	TGTGCCAGCAGCTTAACAGGGGGTTCCTACAATGAGCAGTTCTTC
14	TRBJ1-1	TRBV29-1	TRBD1	few	CSAAGGQGDTEAFF	TGCAGCGCCGCAGGTGGACAGGGGGACACTGAAGCTTTCTTT
12	TRBJ1-5	TRBV9	-	-	CASSKGLEPQHF	TGTGCCAGCAGCAAAGGCTTAGAGCCCCAGCATTTT
14	TRBJ2-5	TRBV5-1	-	many	CASSLGGFQETQYF	TGCGCCAGCAGCTTAGGAGGGTTCCAAGAGACCCAGTACTTC
11	TRBJ2-1	TRBV2	-	-	CASSNVDEQFF	TGTGCCAGCAGCAATGTGGATGAGCAGTTCTTC
15	TRBJ2-1	TRBV5-1	-	few	CASSLAWDPYNEQFF	TGCGCCAGCAGCTTGGCCTGGGACCCATACAATGAGCAGTTCTTC
12	TRBJ2-1	TRBV7-9	-	few	CASSLVGHEQFF	TGTGCCAGCAGCTTAGTTGGCCATGAGCAGTTCTTC
12	TRBJ2-7	TRBV28	-	-	CAIRSRIYEQYF	TGTGCCATCCGGAGCAGGATCTACGAGCAGTACTTC
16	TRBJ2-1	TRBV4-3	TRBD2	many	CASSTRSGGDYNEQFF	TGCGCCAGCAGCACGCGTAGCGGGGGGGACTACAATGAGCAGTTCTTC
14	TRBJ2-5	TRBV20-1	-	-	CSAPTVSVGETQYF	TGCAGTGCCCCCACCGTTTCGGTGGGAGAGACCCAGTACTTC
15	TRBJ1-2	TRBV27	TRBD1	few	CASSPRTGGAEGYTF	TGTGCCAGCAGTCCCCGGACAGGGGGCGCGGAGGGCTACACCTTC
14	TRBJ2-5	TRBV12-3/TRBV12-4	-	few	CASSPAGQVETQYF	TGTGCCAGCAGTCCAGCGGGCCAAGTAGAGACCCAGTACTTC
13	TRBJ2-3	TRBV12-3/TRBV12-4	-	many	CASSSLATDTQYF	TGTGCCAGCAGTTCATTGGCCACAGATACGCAGTATTTT